A single sample is the source of the 15 T cell receptor beta chains below, sequenced in a study of blood T cell repertoires in COVID-19. The assay was immunoSEQ multiplex PCR, and TCRdb's table has in-frame clones only and misses some. The data show hundreds of thousands of clones, with 70% to 90% seen just once and approximately 12% held by the top ten. The sequenced sample consisted of peripheral blood. The receptors were gathered from a woman between 18 and 30 years old who had recovered from COVID-19.

This chain links TRBV19 with TRBJ1-2; 10 bases map to TRBD1. V lost 4 bases and J lost 4; bases outside the gene matches: 9. Per the germline V gene, CDR1 is LNHDA and CDR2 is SQIVND (reference sequence). The CDR3 length is 16 residues. The CDR3 spells CASSTTLTGGGYGYTF. The CDR3 nucleotides are TGTGCCAGTAGTACAACTCTGACAGGGGGCGGCTATGGCTACACCTTC.

This chain joins TRBV7-2 and TRBJ2-5; no clear D. The germline gives CDR1 SGHTA, CDR2 FQGNSA. V lost 5 bases and J lost 4, with 5 bases in between. The CDR3 has 11 amino acids. CDR3 region: CASSTGETQYF. CDR3 DNA sequence: TGTGCCAGCAGCACGGGAGAGACCCAGTACTTC.

The J gene is TRBJ2-1, the V gene TRBV11-3, with 9 nucleotides matching TRBD2. CDR1 SGHNT and CDR2 YENEEA come from the germline V gene. The CDR3 is made up of 16 amino acids. V dropped 5 bases and J dropped 8; count of bases not matched to a gene: 13. The CDR3 reads CASSPRGLAGRDEQFF. The CDR3 region has the DNA TGTGCCAGCAGCCCCAGGGGACTAGCCGGACGGGATGAGCAGTTCTTC.

V gene TRBV6-1 combines with J gene TRBJ2-7; no reliable D call. This CDR3 has 15 residues. Per germline, CDR1 MNHNS and CDR2 SASEGT. V lost 3 bases to trimming and J lost 2 bases, with 14 bases between them. Here the CDR3 reads CASSEASFPPYEQYF. The CDR3 nucleotides are TGTGCCAGCAGTGAGGCCTCCTTCCCACCCTACGAGCAGTACTTC.

The CDR3 coding sequence is TGTGCCAGCAGCTCAGGGGGACTCCCACCCTCCACAGATACGCAGTATTTT. This gives the protein CASSSGGLPPSTDTQYF. The gene calls are TRBV11-3 and TRBJ2-3; possible D gene TRBD1, 7 bases. Trimming left V 4 bases short and J 2 bases short, with 19 bases between. The CDR3 has 17 amino acids. Germline lookup yields CDR1 SGHNT and CDR2 YENEEA. The full variable domain, its missing parts supplied by reference TRBV11-3 and TRBJ2-3, is EAGVVQSPRYKIIEKKQPVAFWCNPISGHNTLYWYLQNLGQGPELLIRYENEEAVDDSQLPKDRFSAERLKGVDSTLKIQPAELGDSAVYLCASSSGGLPPSTDTQYFGPGTRLTVL.

This chain joins TRBV7-6 and TRBJ2-2; D is unresolved. Trimming took off 5 bases at V and 0 bases at J, with 13 bases between the two ends. The CDR3 consists of 16 residues. From germline, CDR1 is SGHVS and CDR2 FNYEAQ. CDR3 protein: CASSPYYTTNTGELFF. CDR3 DNA: TGTGCCAGCAGCCCATACTACACAACGAACACCGGGGAGCTGTTTTTT.

This clone appeared once. This chain joins TRBV4-3 and TRBJ1-2; D is ambiguous. The CDR3 length is 17 residues. Germline V lookup: CDR1 LGHNA, CDR2 YSLEER. Trimming shortened V by 0 bases and J by 1 base, and 15 bases separated the two germline ends. CDR3 protein: CASSQDSTLDFNYGYTF. The CDR3 region has the DNA TGCGCCAGCAGCCAAGATTCGACTTTAGACTTTAACTATGGCTACACCTTC.

This sequence joins TRBV14 and TRBJ2-7, with D perhaps TRBD2 (6 bases). The CDR3 has 15 amino acids. Germline V gene data show CDR1 as SGHDN and CDR2 as FVKESK. Deletions cut 1 base from V and 3 bases from J, with 13 bases between. This chain's CDR3 is CASSQGLGRNYEQYF. The CDR3 DNA follows: TGTGCCAGCAGCCAAGGACTCGGGAGAAACTACGAGCAGTACTTC.

This chain links TRBV12-5 with TRBJ1-1; D is uncertain. V lost 2 bases to trimming and J lost 7 bases, with 11 bases between them. The germline V gene encodes CDR1 LGHNT and CDR2 FRNRAP. The CDR3 totals 13 residues. CDR3 nucleotides: TGTGCTAGTGGTTTGCTAAGAGATGGTGAAGCTTTCTTT. Its protein product is CASGLLRDGEAFF.

The V and J genes are TRBV7-2 and TRBJ2-3, with TRBD1 identical over 7 bases. The CDR3 is 15 amino acids. The junction had 3 bases not matched to a gene; V was cut back by 1 base and J by 2 bases. Germline V CDR1 and CDR2: SGHTA, FQGNSA. The CDR3 reads CASSLGTGYTDTQYF. The CDR3 DNA reads TGTGCCAGCAGCTTAGGGACAGGTTACACAGATACGCAGTATTTT.

This chain uses TRBV27 with TRBJ2-1; 7 bases map to TRBD2. Germline values: CDR1 MNHEY, CDR2 SMNVEV (reference sequence). The junction had 13 bases not matched to a gene; V was cut back by 6 bases and J by 5 bases. CDR3 length equals 16 residues. This CDR3 reads CASSPGEGSGNNEQFF. Written as DNA, the CDR3 is TGTGCCAGCAGCCCCGGGGAGGGTAGCGGAAACAATGAGCAGTTCTTC.

The genes are TRBV6-2 or TRBV6-3 and TRBJ1-1; TRBD1 aligns across 7 bases. Germline CDR1 is MNHEY and CDR2 is SVGEGT. V shed 2 bases, J shed 1 base, and the junction held 13 bases outside the gene matches. The CDR3 has 18 residues. DNA for the CDR3: TGTGCCAGCAGTTACCCATTTTTGACAGGGACGGAGAACACTGAAGCTTTCTTT. It translates to CASSYPFLTGTENTEAFF.

A single count supports this clone. V and J are TRBV19 and TRBJ2-5, with 10 bases aligning to TRBD2. The ends lost 7 bases at V and 3 bases at J; junction bases unmatched: 11. Germline-derived CDR1 and CDR2 are LNHDA and SQIVND (reference sequence). The CDR3 is 16 residues long. The CDR3 DNA reads TGTGCCAGTAAGAACCTAGCGGGAGATTTGGAAGAGACCCAGTACTTC. Its translation is CASKNLAGDLEETQYF. The entire variable domain, with the rest obtained from reference TRBV19 and TRBJ2-5, is as follows: DGGITQSPKYLFRKEGQNVTLSCEQNLNHDAMYWYRQDPGQGLRLIYYSQIVNDFQKGDIAEGYSVSREKKESFPLTVTSAQKNPTAFYLCASKNLAGDLEETQYFGPGTRLLVL.

The chain links TRBV27 to TRBJ1-1, with TRBD1 as a possible D gene (5 bases). This CDR3 contains 14 residues. V dropped 3 bases and J dropped 1 base, with 9 bases sitting between them. Germline V gives CDR1 MNHEY, CDR2 SMNVEV (reference sequence). CDR3 sequence reads: CASSFQGPNTEAFF. CDR3 DNA sequence: TGTGCCAGCAGTTTCCAGGGCCCGAACACTGAAGCTTTCTTT.

CDR3: CASSFGTGWEQFF. As DNA, the CDR3 is TGCGCCAGCAGCTTCGGGACAGGTTGGGAGCAGTTCTTC. This chain connects TRBV5-1 to TRBJ2-1; TRBD1 aligns across 8 bases. CDR1 SGHRS and CDR2 YFSETQ come from the germline V gene. CDR3 length: 13 residues. After removal of 2 bases from V and 10 bases from J, the junction contained 5 bases not matched to a gene.